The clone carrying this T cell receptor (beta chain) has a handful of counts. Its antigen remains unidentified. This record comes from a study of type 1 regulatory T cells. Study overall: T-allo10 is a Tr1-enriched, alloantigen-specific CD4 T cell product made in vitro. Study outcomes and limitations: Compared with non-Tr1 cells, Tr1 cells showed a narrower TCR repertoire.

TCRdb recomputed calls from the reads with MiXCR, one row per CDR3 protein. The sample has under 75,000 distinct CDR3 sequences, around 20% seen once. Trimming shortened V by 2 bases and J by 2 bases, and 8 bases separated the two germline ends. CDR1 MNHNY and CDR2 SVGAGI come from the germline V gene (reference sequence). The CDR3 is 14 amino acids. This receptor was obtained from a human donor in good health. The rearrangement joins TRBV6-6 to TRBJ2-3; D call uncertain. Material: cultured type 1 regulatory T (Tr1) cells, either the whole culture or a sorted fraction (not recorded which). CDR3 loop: CASSYGPNTDTQYF. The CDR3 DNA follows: TGTGCCAGCAGTTACGGACCAAACACAGATACGCAGTATTTT.